The 25 T cell receptor beta chains presented below share a single source sample, sequenced in a study of T cells after yellow fever vaccination. TCRdb re-analysed the 5' RACE reads in MiXCR, keeping a single row per CDR3 protein. The data contain roughly 99,000 distinct CDR3 sequences, roughly 6% of them seen just once; the ten biggest clones take up about 40%. This sample comprised CD8+ T cells sorted from PBMCs, obtained 10 days after the yellow fever booster vaccination. The receptors were gathered from a man younger than 35 who received the YFV17D yellow fever vaccine.

This clonotype was observed a few times. J is TRBJ2-7 and V is TRBV20-1; TRBD1 is a possible D gene (7 bases). The CDR3 is 15 residues long. With 1 base removed from V and 3 bases from J, the gap between germline ends came to 16 bases. Germline loops: CDR1 DFQATT, CDR2 SNEGSKA (reference sequence). CDR3 loop: CSARVREQGSYEQYF. Here the CDR3 DNA reads TGCAGTGCTAGAGTGCGGGAACAGGGGAGCTACGAGCAGTACTTC.

This chain joins TRBV6-5 and TRBJ2-7; D is possibly TRBD1 or TRBD2 (6 bases each). The CDR3 is made up of 12 amino acids. With 5 bases removed from V and 5 bases from J, the gap between germline ends came to 10 bases. From germline, CDR1 is MNHEY and CDR2 SVGAGI. In nucleotides, the CDR3 is TGTGCCAGCAGTCCGGGGGCGGACGAGCAGTACTTC. Amino acids: CASSPGADEQYF.

This clonotype was counted once. One end of the junction fails to match germline, which may point to a read error. The chain is built from TRBV4-1 and TRBJ2-1; D may be TRBD1 (5 bases). This CDR3 has 14 amino acids. Per the germline V gene, CDR1 is MGHRA and CDR2 is YSYEKL. CDR3 sequence: CASCQEGHGFEQFF. CDR3 nucleotide sequence: TGCGCCAGCTGCCAAGAAGGACATGGGTTTGAGCAGTTCTTC.

V gene TRBV7-9 combines with J gene TRBJ2-5, with D possibly matching TRBD1 (5 bases). The V end lost 5 bases, the J end lost 2 bases, and 15 bases lay between the germline ends. Germline CDR1 SEHNR, CDR2 FQNEAQ (reference sequence). This CDR3 has 15 residues. CDR3 coding DNA: TGTGCCAGCAGCCCTAGAAGACAGATACAAGAGACCCAGTACTTC. Translating it yields CASSPRRQIQETQYF.

This clonotype was seen more than once but under ten times. This chain uses TRBV20-1 with TRBJ2-1, with D perhaps matching TRBD2 (6 bases). There are 17 residues in the CDR3. The germline V and J ends were trimmed by 0 bases and 0 bases, with 15 bases remaining between them. Germline lookup yields CDR1 DFQATT and CDR2 SNEGSKA (reference sequence). This CDR3 reads CSARDLEGASSYNEQFF. The CDR3 region has the DNA TGCAGTGCTAGAGATCTGGAGGGCGCGAGCTCCTACAATGAGCAGTTCTTC.

This clonotype was picked up a small number of times. This chain links TRBV7-2 with TRBJ1-6; D is uncertain. Trimming pared 0 bases from V and 8 bases from J, leaving 17 bases between. The CDR3 is made up of 17 amino acids. Looked up from germline, CDR1 is SGHTA and CDR2 is FQGNSA. The CDR3 loop is CASSLARTGNFHSPLHF. The CDR3, as DNA: TGTGCCAGCAGCTTAGCGCGGACCGGGAATTTCCATTCACCCCTCCACTTT.

This chain joins TRBV5-1 and TRBJ1-1; 10 positions match TRBD1. Per the germline V gene, CDR1 is SGHRS and CDR2 is YFSETQ. Trimming cost V 4 bases and J 7 bases; bases outside gene matches: 4. The CDR3 has 13 amino acids. The CDR3 DNA sequence: TGCGCCAGCAGCGGGACAGGGGCTTTTGAAGCTTTCTTT. It translates to CASSGTGAFEAFF.

The CDR3 loop reads CASSQFMSLGQTLLETQYF. CDR3 sequence (DNA): TGTGCCAGTAGCCAGTTTATGTCCCTGGGACAGACCCTACTGGAGACCCAGTACTTC. The chain combines TRBV19 with TRBJ2-5; 7 bases are shared with TRBD1. Germline CDR1 LNHDA, CDR2 SQIVND (reference sequence). J was trimmed by 5 bases and V by 6 bases; bases with no gene match: 24. The CDR3 is 19 amino acids.

This chain connects TRBV5-4 to TRBJ2-6; TRBD2 is a possible D gene (5 bases). The CDR3 is made up of 16 amino acids. CDR1 and CDR2 (germline): SGHNT, YYREEE (reference sequence). V lost 0 bases and J lost 4, with 11 bases in between. CDR3 bases: TGTGCCAGCAGCTTGGAATGGACTCTCGGGGCCAACGTCCTGACTTTC. As protein: CASSLEWTLGANVLTF.

The chain joins TRBV27 to TRBJ2-7, with TRBD1 as a possible D gene (6 bases). CDR3 length: 13 residues. Trimming pared 5 bases from V and 4 bases from J, leaving 12 bases between. Germline assignment: CDR1 MNHEY and CDR2 SMNVEV (reference sequence). CDR3 nucleotides: TGTGCCAGCAGTCGGACAGCCACTTACGAGCAGTACTTC. The encoded protein is CASSRTATYEQYF.

This clonotype was picked up many times. This sequence joins TRBV7-2 and TRBJ2-1; 7 bases are shared with TRBD1. Germline loops: CDR1 SGHTA, CDR2 FQGNSA. This CDR3 is 15 amino acids long. The J segment lost 7 bases and the V segment lost 6 bases, leaving 12 bases of the junction unmatched. The CDR3 sequence is CASRPWTGVGNEQFF. The CDR3 DNA sequence: TGTGCCAGCAGACCCTGGACAGGCGTGGGGAATGAGCAGTTCTTC. The whole variable domain, remainder taken from reference TRBV7-2 and TRBJ2-1, is GAGVSQSPSNKVTEKGKDVELRCDPISGHTALYWYRQSLGQGLEFLIYFQGNSAPDKSGLPSDRFSAERTGGSVSTLTIQRTQQEDSAVYLCASRPWTGVGNEQFFGPGTRLTVL.

J is TRBJ2-3 and V is TRBV24-1; the match to TRBD1 covers 7 bases. Germline values: CDR1 KGHDR, CDR2 SFDVKD. The CDR3 is made up of 12 amino acids. Trimming at V came to 4 bases and at J to 11 bases, leaving 5 bases not matched to a gene. CDR3 region: CATSDDRVKQYF. CDR3 coding DNA: TGTGCCACCAGTGACGACAGGGTTAAGCAGTATTTT.

The chain carries TRBV5-1 and TRBJ1-1, with a tentative D call TRBD1 (6 bases). CDR1 is SGHRS and CDR2 is YFSETQ in the germline V gene. The V gene lost 0 bases and the J gene lost 3 bases, with 12 bases spanning the gap. The CDR3 is 15 residues long. The CDR3 reads CASSLDTRGDTEAFF. The CDR3 DNA sequence: TGCGCCAGCAGCTTGGACACGAGGGGGGACACTGAAGCTTTCTTT.

This clonotype showed up just a few times. The rearrangement links TRBV12-5 to TRBJ1-1, with 10 positions matching TRBD1. Germline loops: CDR1 LGHNT, CDR2 FRNRAP. CDR3 length: 14 amino acids. The trim removed 6 bases at V and 5 bases at J, leaving 6 bases unmatched. The CDR3 DNA reads as TGTGCTAGTGGATGGGGGACAGGGGTGACTGAAGCTTTCTTT. Translation gives CASGWGTGVTEAFF.

The table lists this clonotype with a few counts. The chain recombines TRBV12-3 or TRBV12-4 with TRBJ2-1; 12 bases map to TRBD2. CDR3 length equals 14 residues. J lost 10 bases, V lost 6 bases, and 7 bases had no gene match. CDR3 bases: TGTGCCAGCAGCCTTGGACTAGCGGGGAGCGAGCAGTTCTTC. Translated, it gives CASSLGLAGSEQFF.

The gene calls are TRBV15 and TRBJ2-1; no reliable D call. V dropped 5 bases and J dropped 3 bases, with 17 bases sitting between them. The germline gives CDR1 LNHNV, CDR2 YYDKDF (reference sequence). This CDR3 contains 16 residues. The CDR3 DNA follows: TGTGCCACCAGCCTAACTTCTCTGACTGGCTACAATGAGCAGTTCTTC. Translating gives CATSLTSLTGYNEQFF.

This rearrangement joins TRBV9 to TRBJ2-3; D is undetermined. V was trimmed by 0 bases and J by 0 bases, leaving 5 bases between them. Germline CDR1 reads SGDLS; CDR2 reads YYNGEE. The CDR3 has 14 amino acids. The CDR3 DNA follows: TGTGCCAGCAGCGTAGACACTAGCACAGATACGCAGTATTTT. This sequence encodes CASSVDTSTDTQYF.

V gene TRBV7-9 combines with J gene TRBJ2-7, with 10 positions matching TRBD2. The junction had 10 bases not matched to a gene; V was cut back by 7 bases and J by 4 bases. CDR1 and CDR2 from the germline V gene are SEHNR and FQNEAQ (reference sequence). CDR3 size: 15 residues. As DNA, the CDR3 is TGTGCCAGCACCCCCCGAGGAGCGGGGGGGTACGAGCAGTACTTC. It yields the protein CASTPRGAGGYEQYF.

The gene calls are TRBV11-2 and TRBJ2-7, with D uncertain. This CDR3 region has 11 residues. The V end lost 5 bases, the J end lost 7 bases, and 9 bases lay between the germline ends. The germline CDR1 and CDR2 sequences are SGHAT and FQNNGV. CDR3 sequence (DNA): TGTGCCAGCAGCCAACTCGAGGAGCAGTACGTC. This codes for CASSQLEEQYV.

Only a few counts were recorded for this clonotype. The CDR3 DNA sequence: TGCGCCAGCAGCGAAACCCGGACAGGGGCTGGAGATACGCAGTATTTT. Translation gives CASSETRTGAGDTQYF. This rearrangement joins TRBV4-1 to TRBJ2-3; 9 bases are a match to TRBD1. Germline V CDR1 and CDR2: MGHRA, YSYEKL. V was clipped by 5 bases and J by 5 bases; unmatched bases: 11. The CDR3 has 16 residues.

J is TRBJ2-3 and V is TRBV5-1; D unresolved. In germline, CDR1 is SGHRS, CDR2 YFSETQ. V was pared by 9 bases and J by 1 base, with 21 bases between. The CDR3 length is 16 residues. The CDR3 bases are TGCGCCACCCGCCTGGTGGGGTCAGCTCGCACAGATACGCAGTATTTT. Translating gives CATRLVGSARTDTQYF.

CDR3 sequence reads: CASSLGQGVQETQYF. Here the CDR3 DNA reads TGCGCCAGCAGCTTGGGACAGGGGGTCCAAGAGACCCAGTACTTC. The chain links TRBV5-1 to TRBJ2-5; 9 bases fit TRBD1. CDR1 is SGHRS, CDR2 YFSETQ, per germline. V gave up 0 bases and J gave up 1 base; unmatched junction bases: 1. The CDR3 loop spans 15 amino acids.

This clonotype showed up many times. The chain links TRBV4-3 to TRBJ2-1; 8 bases fit TRBD1. Trimming took 5 bases from V and 6 from J; bases not matched to a gene: 6. CDR1 is LGHNA, CDR2 YSLEER, per germline. The CDR3 is 14 amino acids. The CDR3, as DNA: TGCGCCAGCAGCTTCCGGACAGGGCGCAATGAGCAGTTCTTC. This gives the protein CASSFRTGRNEQFF.

Ten or more counts support this clonotype. The chain carries TRBV27 and TRBJ2-3; unclear D gene. Trimming removed 8 bases at V and 2 bases at J, with 23 bases between. CDR3 length: 17 amino acids. Looked up from germline, CDR1 is MNHEY and CDR2 is SMNVEV (reference sequence). DNA of the CDR3: TGTGCCAGCCCCCAAAGGCCTCCCCGCCAACTCACAGATACGCAGTATTTT. Translating gives CASPQRPPRQLTDTQYF.

The chain employs TRBV9 and TRBJ2-3; D assignment may be TRBD1 or TRBD2 (6 bases each). Trimming cost V 0 bases and J 2 bases, with 10 bases left between them. Germline V gives CDR1 SGDLS, CDR2 YYNGEE. The CDR3 length is 15 residues. As DNA, the CDR3 is TGTGCCAGCAGCGTAGATGGGGGGCCCACAGATACGCAGTATTTT. It yields the protein CASSVDGGPTDTQYF.